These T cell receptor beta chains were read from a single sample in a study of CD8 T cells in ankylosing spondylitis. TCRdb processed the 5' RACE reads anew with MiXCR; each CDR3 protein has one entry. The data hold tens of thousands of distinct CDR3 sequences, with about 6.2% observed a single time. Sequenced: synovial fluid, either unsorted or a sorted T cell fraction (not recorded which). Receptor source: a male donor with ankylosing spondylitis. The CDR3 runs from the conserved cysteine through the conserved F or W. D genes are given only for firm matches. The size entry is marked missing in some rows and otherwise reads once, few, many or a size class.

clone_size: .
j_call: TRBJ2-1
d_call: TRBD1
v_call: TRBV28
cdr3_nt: TGTGCCAGCAGTCCGGCCGGGACAGGGGTTCCCAATGAGCAGTTCTTC
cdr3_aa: CASSPAGTGVPNEQFF

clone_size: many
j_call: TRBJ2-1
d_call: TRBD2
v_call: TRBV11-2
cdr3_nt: TGTGCCAGCAGCTTTAGCGGGAGAGACAGTGAGCAGTTCTTC
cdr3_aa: CASSFSGRDSEQFF

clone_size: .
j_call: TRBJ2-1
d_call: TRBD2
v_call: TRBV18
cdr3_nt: TGTGCCAGCTCACCCGGGACTAGTGGATACAATGAGCAGTTCTTC
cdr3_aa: CASSPGTSGYNEQFF

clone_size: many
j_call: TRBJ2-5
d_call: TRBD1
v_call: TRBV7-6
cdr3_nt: TGTGCCAGCAGCTTAGATACGCGAACAGGGGTTATGGAGACCCAGTACTTC
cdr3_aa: CASSLDTRTGVMETQYF

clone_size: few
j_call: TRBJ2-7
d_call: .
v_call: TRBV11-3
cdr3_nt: TGTGCCAGCAGCCGTCTGCCCGGGGGCTATTACGAGCAGTACTTC
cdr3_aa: CASSRLPGGYYEQYF

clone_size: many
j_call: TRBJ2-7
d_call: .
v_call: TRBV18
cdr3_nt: TGTGCCAGCTCGCACCGGACGTGGACAGACACCTACGAGCAGTACTTC
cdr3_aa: CASSHRTWTDTYEQYF

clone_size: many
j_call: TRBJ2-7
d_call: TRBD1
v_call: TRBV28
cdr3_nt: TGTGCCAGCAGTTTCGGGACAGGGTTTAGGGAGCAGTACTTC
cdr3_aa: CASSFGTGFREQYF

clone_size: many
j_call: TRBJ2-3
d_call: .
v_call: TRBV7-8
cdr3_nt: TGTGCCAGCAGCCTACTAATGGGGAACACAGATACGCAGTATTTT
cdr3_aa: CASSLLMGNTDTQYF

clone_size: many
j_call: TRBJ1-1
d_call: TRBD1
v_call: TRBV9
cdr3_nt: TGTGCCAGCAGCATCACTGGACAGGGAGAAACTGAAGCTTTCTTT
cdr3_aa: CASSITGQGETEAFF

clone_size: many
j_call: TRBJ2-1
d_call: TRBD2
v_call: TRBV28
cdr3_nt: TGTGCCAGCACTCTCGGGCTAGCGGGAGGCCAGAATGAGCAGTTCTTC
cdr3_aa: CASTLGLAGGQNEQFF

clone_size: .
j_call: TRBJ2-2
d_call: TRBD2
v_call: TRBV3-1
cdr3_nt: TGTGCCAGCAGCCTGGGACTAGCGGGAGTCGGGGAGCTGTTTTTT
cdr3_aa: CASSLGLAGVGELFF

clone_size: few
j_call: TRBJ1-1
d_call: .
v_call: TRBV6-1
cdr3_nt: TGTGCCAGCAGAAAAACAGGGAACACTGAAGCTTTCTTT
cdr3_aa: CASRKTGNTEAFF

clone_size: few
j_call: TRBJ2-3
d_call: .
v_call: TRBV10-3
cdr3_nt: TGTGCCATCAGTGACACGGGGGCCACAGATACGCAGTATTTT
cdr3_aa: CAISDTGATDTQYF

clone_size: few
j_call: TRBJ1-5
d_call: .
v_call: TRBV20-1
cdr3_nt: TGCAGTGCTAATTCGGGGGCCGGGAGCAATCAGCCCCAGCATTTT
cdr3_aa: CSANSGAGSNQPQHF

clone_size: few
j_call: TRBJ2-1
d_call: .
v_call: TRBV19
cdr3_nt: TGTGCCAGTAGTAAGTCTGGGGGACCGACCAATGAGCAGTTCTTC
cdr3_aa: CASSKSGGPTNEQFF

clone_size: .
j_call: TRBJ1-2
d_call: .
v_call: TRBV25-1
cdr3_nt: TGTGCCAGCAGTGCGCGGGGCTCCGAGGGCTACACCTTC
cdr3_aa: CASSARGSEGYTF

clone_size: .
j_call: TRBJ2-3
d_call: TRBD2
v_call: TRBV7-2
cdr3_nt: TGTGCCAGCAGTCGACTAGCGGGGTGGGCAGATACGCAGTATTTT
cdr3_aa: CASSRLAGWADTQYF

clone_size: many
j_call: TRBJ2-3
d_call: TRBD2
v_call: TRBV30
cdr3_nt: TGTGCCTCAGGGCTAGCGGGAGCCGATACGCAGTATTTT
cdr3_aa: CASGLAGADTQYF

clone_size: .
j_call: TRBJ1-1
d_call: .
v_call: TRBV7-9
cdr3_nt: TGTGCCAGCAGCTTTCTGGGGGGAGCTGAAGCTTTCTTT
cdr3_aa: CASSFLGGAEAFF

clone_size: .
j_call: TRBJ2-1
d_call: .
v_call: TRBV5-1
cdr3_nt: TGCGCCAGCAGCTTGCTAGGTAGGCATGAGCAGTTCTTC
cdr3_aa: CASSLLGRHEQFF

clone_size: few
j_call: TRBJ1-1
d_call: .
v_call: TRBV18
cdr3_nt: TGTGCCAGCTCCCCACAGGGCGAAGGGACTGAAGCTTTCTTT
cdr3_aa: CASSPQGEGTEAFF

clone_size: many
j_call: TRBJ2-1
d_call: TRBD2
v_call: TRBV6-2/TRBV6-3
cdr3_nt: TGTGCCAGCAGTTACCCAGCGGGAGGAGTTTGGGGTGAGCAGTTCTTC
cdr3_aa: CASSYPAGGVWGEQFF

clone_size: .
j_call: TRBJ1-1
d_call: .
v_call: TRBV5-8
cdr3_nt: TGTGCCAGCAGCTTGGAGTCTGGTGGGGGTACTGAAGCTTTCTTT
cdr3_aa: CASSLESGGGTEAFF

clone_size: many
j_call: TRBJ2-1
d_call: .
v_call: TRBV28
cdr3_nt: TGTGCCAGTTTCTCGTCCTCCTACAATGAGCAGTTCTTC
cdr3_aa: CASFSSSYNEQFF

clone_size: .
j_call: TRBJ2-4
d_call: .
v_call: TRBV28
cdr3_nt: TGTGCCAGCAGTCCTCGGCCCCAAAGCTTTCAGTACTTC
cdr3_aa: CASSPRPQSFQYF

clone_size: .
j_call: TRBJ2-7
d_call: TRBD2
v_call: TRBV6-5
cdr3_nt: TGTGCCAGCAGTTACCACCTAGCGGGGAAGCCAATATTC
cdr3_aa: CASSYHLAGKPIF

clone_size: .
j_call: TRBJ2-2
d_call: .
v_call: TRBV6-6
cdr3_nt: TGTGCCAGCAGTTACAGGGGCACCGGGGAGCTGTTTTTT
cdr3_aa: CASSYRGTGELFF

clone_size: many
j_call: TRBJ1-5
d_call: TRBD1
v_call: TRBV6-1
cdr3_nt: TGTGCCAGCTCCCCACCAGGACAGGCGGGTCAGCCCCAGCATTTT
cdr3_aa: CASSPPGQAGQPQHF

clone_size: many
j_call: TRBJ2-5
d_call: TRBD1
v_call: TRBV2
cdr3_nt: TGTGCCACCCAGGATTTAACAGGGGGCCTGAAGACCCAGTACTTC
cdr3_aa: CATQDLTGGLKTQYF

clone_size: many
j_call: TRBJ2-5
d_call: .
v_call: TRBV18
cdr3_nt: TGTGCCAGCTCACCGCATAGGGGCCAAGAGACCCAGTACTTC
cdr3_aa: CASSPHRGQETQYF

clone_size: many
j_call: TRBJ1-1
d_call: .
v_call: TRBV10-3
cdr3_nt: TGTGCGAGCGGCGCAGGGGCCGTTGCTTTCTTT
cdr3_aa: CASGAGAVAFF

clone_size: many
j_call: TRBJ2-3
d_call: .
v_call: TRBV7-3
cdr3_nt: TGTGCCAGCAGCTCATCGGAATCAGCGCAGTATTTT
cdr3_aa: CASSSSESAQYF

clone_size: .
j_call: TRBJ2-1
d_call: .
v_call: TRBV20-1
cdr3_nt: TGCAGTGCTAGAGATTCAGGACAAGCGGGCAATGAGCAGTTCTTC
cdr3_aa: CSARDSGQAGNEQFF

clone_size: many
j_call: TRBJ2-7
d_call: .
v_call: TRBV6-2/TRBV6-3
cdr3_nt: TGTGCCAGCAGTCCCGGACGGACCGCAATCTACGAGCAGTACTTC
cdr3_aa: CASSPGRTAIYEQYF

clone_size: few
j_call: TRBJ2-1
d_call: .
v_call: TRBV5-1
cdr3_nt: TGCGCCAGCAGGGGAACTAGAACCTCCTACAATGAGCAGTTCTTC
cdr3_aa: CASRGTRTSYNEQFF

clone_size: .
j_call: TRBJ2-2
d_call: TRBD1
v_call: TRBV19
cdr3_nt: TGTGCCAGTAGTATCAGGAGACAGGGTCCCGGGGAGCTGTTTTTT
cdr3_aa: CASSIRRQGPGELFF

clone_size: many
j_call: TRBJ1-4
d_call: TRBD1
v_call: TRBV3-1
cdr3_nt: TGTGCCAGCAGCCAAATCACGACAGGGCGGAATGAAAAACTGTTTTTT
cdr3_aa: CASSQITTGRNEKLFF

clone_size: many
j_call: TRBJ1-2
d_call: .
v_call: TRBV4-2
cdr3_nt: TGTGCCAGCAGCCAAGTTACCGGAAACGCCCTTAACTATGGCTACACCTTC
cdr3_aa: CASSQVTGNALNYGYTF

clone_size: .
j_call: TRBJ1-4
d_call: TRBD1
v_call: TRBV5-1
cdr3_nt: TGCGCCAGCAGCTTGGCCGGGACAGCAGATGCAACTAATGAAAAACTGTTTTTT
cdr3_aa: CASSLAGTADATNEKLFF

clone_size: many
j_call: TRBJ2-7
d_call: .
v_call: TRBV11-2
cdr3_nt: TGTGCCAGCAGCTTAGCGGGAGTCTCTTTGAGCGAGCAGTACTTC
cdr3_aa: CASSLAGVSLSEQYF

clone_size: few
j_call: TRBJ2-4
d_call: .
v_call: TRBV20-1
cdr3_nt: TGCAGTGCTAGAGGAGCGGGAGCCAAAAACATTCAGTACTTC
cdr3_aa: CSARGAGAKNIQYF

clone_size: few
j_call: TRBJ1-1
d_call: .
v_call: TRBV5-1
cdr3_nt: TGCGCCAGCAGCTTGACTGACCGAAACATGAACACTGAAGCTTTCTTT
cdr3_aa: CASSLTDRNMNTEAFF

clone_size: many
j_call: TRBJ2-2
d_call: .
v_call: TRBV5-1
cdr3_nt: TGCGCCAGCAGCTTGGCTTTAAACACCGGGGAGCTGTTTTTT
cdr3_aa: CASSLALNTGELFF

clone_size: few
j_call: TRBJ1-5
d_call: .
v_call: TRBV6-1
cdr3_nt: TGTGCCAGCAGGACTAGTGGTAGCAATCAGCCCCAGCATTTT
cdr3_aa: CASRTSGSNQPQHF

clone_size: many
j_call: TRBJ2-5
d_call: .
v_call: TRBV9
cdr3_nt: TGTGCCAGCAGCGTCCGGGGTCTAGAGCAGGAGACCCAGTACTTC
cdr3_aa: CASSVRGLEQETQYF

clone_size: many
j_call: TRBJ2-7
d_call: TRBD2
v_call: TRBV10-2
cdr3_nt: TGCGCCAGCAGTGAGTCGGGACTAGCGGGAGCTCCGCAGTACTTC
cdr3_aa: CASSESGLAGAPQYF

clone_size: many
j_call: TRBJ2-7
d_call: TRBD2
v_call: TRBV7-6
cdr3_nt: TGTGCCAGCAGCTTAGATCATCAGGCCTGGACTAGCAGAAACTACGAGCAGTACTTC
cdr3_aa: CASSLDHQAWTSRNYEQYF

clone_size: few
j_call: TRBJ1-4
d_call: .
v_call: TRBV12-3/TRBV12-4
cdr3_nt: TGTGCCAGCAGTCACAGGGCGGGGGTAACTAATGAAAAACTGTTTTTT
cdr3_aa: CASSHRAGVTNEKLFF

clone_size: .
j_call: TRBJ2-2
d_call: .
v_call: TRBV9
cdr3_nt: TGTGCCAGCAGCGTAGGTGAGGGCCGGGCCACCGGGGAGCTGTTTTTT
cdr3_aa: CASSVGEGRATGELFF

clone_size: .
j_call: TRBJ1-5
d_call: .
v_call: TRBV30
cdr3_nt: TGTGCCTGGGATGACAGAAGCAATCAGCCCCAGCATTTT
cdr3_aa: CAWDDRSNQPQHF

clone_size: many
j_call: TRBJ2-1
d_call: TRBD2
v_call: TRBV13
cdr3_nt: TGTGCCAGCAGCTTACTAGCGGGAGTACTAACCAGTGAGCAGTTCTTC
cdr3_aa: CASSLLAGVLTSEQFF

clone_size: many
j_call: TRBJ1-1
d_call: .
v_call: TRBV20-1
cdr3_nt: TGCAGTGCCCCGTCTGGGTTCACTGAAGCTTTCTTT
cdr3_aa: CSAPSGFTEAFF

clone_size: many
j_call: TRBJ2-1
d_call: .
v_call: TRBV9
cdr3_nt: TGTGCCAGCAGCGTAGTAGATCTAGCCGACAATGAGCAGTTCTTC
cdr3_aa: CASSVVDLADNEQFF